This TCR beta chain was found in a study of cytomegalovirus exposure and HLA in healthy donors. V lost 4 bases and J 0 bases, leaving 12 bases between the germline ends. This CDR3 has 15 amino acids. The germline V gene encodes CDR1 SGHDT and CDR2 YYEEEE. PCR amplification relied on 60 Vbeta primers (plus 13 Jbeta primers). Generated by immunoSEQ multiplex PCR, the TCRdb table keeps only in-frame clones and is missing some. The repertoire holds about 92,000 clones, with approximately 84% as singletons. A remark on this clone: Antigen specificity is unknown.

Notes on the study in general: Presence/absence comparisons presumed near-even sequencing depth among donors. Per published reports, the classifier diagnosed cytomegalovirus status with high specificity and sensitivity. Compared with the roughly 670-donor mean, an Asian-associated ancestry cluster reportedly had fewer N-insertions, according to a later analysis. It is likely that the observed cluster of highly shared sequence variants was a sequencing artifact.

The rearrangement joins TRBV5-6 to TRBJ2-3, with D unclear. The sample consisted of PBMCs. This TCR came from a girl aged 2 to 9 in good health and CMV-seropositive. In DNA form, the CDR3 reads TGTGCCAGCAGCAAGCTTGCACCCAGCACAGATACGCAGTATTTT. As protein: CASSKLAPSTDTQYF.